The present entry profiles one TCR beta chain with its context. Its target is unknown. This record comes from a study of a mutant IDH1 vaccine in newly diagnosed glioma. Overall study: Sex distribution of treated patients was around 62% male and roughly 40% female; mean age was around 40 years.

The time point: baseline, week 1 (first vaccination visit). Treatment in this sample: pre-vaccination baseline after standard-of-care therapy. The study, taken as a whole, reports: Patients mounted vaccine-induced immune responses in roughly 93% of cases.

The repertoire was sequenced with immunoSEQ multiplex PCR; TCRdb's copy has only in-frame clones and lacks some. The repertoire includes about 35,000 clones, about 85% of them detected once, and around 4.9% sits in the top ten. CDR1 is SEHNR, CDR2 FQNEAQ, per germline (reference sequence). The CDR3 contains 19 residues. Trimming removed 5 bases from V and 4 bases from J; junction bases left unmatched: 20. This specimen was PBMCs, taken from a glioma patient treated with radiotherapy, temozolomide or both. The TCR sequence derives from a woman aged 35 to 49 with glioma. The J gene is TRBJ2-1, the V gene TRBV7-9; 7 nucleotides line up with TRBD1. The CDR3 loop reads CASSPGQGGGRAWYNEQFF. The CDR3 region has the DNA TGTGCCAGCAGCCCGGGGCAAGGGGGCGGACGTGCGTGGTACAATGAGCAGTTCTTC.